Below are 4 T cell receptor beta chains sequenced from a single sample in a study of control samples from healthy donors and cancer patients. Generated by immunoSEQ multiplex PCR, the TCRdb table keeps only in-frame clones and is missing some. Among under 140,000 clones, around 87% were seen once, and the ten largest hold about 3.7%. Sample: PBMCs. The receptors shown here come from a woman aged 55-69 years with lung cancer.

The chain links TRBV3-1 (or the pseudogene TRBV3-2) to TRBJ1-1; D might be TRBD1 (6 bases). The CDR3 consists of 13 residues. Trimming took off 0 bases at V and 10 bases at J, with 12 bases between the two ends. CDR1 LGHDT and CDR2 YNNKEL come from the germline V gene (reference sequence). Here the CDR3 reads CASSQDQGIAAFF. CDR3 nucleotide sequence: TGTGCCAGCAGCCAAGACCAGGGGATTGCAGCTTTCTTT.

V usage is TRBV6-5 and J usage is TRBJ1-1, with a possible D match to TRBD1 (5 bases). With 6 bases removed from V and 6 bases from J, the gap between germline ends came to 17 bases. CDR3 length: 14 residues. In germline, CDR1 is MNHEY, CDR2 SVGAGI. CDR3 in DNA: TGTGCCAGCAGGCTGAGGGGCGACTACGCTGAAGCTTTCTTT. It yields the protein CASRLRGDYAEAFF.

The gene calls are TRBV24-1 and TRBJ2-7, with D perhaps matching TRBD1 (5 bases). Trimming took 3 bases from V and 2 from J, leaving 13 bases between them. The CDR3 totals 15 residues. The germline V gene has CDR1 KGHDR and CDR2 SFDVKD. The CDR3 is CATSDTYDSPYEQYF. The CDR3 region has the DNA TGTGCCACCAGTGATACCTATGACAGCCCCTACGAGCAGTACTTC.

The chain joins TRBV9 to TRBJ2-1; the match to TRBD1 covers 10 bases. The CDR3 is 13 amino acids. V dropped 3 bases and J dropped 7; count of bases not matched to a gene: 1. Germline lookup yields CDR1 SGDLS and CDR2 YYNGEE. CDR3 in amino acids: CASSAGQGNEQFF. For the CDR3, the DNA is TGTGCCAGCAGCGCGGGACAGGGGAATGAGCAGTTCTTC.